This TCR beta chain was identified during a study of T cells in Graves' hyperthyroidism and ophthalmopathy. Researchers took RNA transcripts and amplified the TCR beta CDR3 regions from them. The HTBI primer set was used in a first-round RT-PCR of the TCR CDR3. From the multiplex PCR reads, TCRdb called clonotypes with MiXCR, one entry per CDR3 protein. The sample includes over 500,000 distinct CDR3 sequences, 14% of them seen just once. Pregnant or lactating patients were excluded, as were those with uncontrolled infection or other autoimmune disease. For the diagnoses, clinical symptoms, serum thyroxine and TRAb, thyroid ultrasound and orbital computed tomography were used. Study-wide findings and caveats: Ophthalmopathy and stable hyperthyroidism were told apart by a 13 V-J model. Peripheral blood also featured most of the thyroid clonotypes expanded above 0.001.

Germline values: CDR1 SGHAT, CDR2 FQDESV (reference sequence). The CDR3 covers 15 residues. In its sample, this clonotype was seen many times. Its specificity is unknown. Germline is not matched at one junction end, which may reflect a read error. Sequenced material: blood. This receptor was identified in a woman between 40 and 50 years old with Graves' hyperthyroidism. This chain uses TRBV11-1 with TRBJ2-1; 10 positions match TRBD2. CDR3 sequence reads: CASSLAGAAYNEQFF. The CDR3 DNA reads as TGTGCCAGCAGCCTAGCGGGGGCTGCCTACAATGAGCAGTTCTTC. Variable domain in full (rest from reference TRBV11-1 and TRBJ2-1): EAEVAQSPRYKITEKSQAVAFWCDPISGHATLYWYRQILGQGPELLVQFQDESVVDDSQLPKDRFSAERLKGVDSTLKIQPAELGDSAMYLCASSLAGAAYNEQFFGPGTRLTVL.